This T cell receptor beta chain emerged from a study of spatial heterogeneity in lung cancer. Looking at the study overall: Tumor-region counts of TCR transcripts tracked strongly with a T cell module score from matched bulk RNA-seq.

Unique molecular identifiers tagged every individual TCR cDNA molecule. TCRdb fed the 5' RACE reads into MiXCR, producing one record per CDR3 protein. This repertoire shows approximately 4,300 distinct CDR3 sequences, under 7% found once; its top ten account for 15% to 20%. The CDR3 runs 15 residues. Deletions cut 0 bases from V and 5 bases from J, with 14 bases between. Germline lookup yields CDR1 SGHVS and CDR2 FNYEAQ. Indicated time point: sample taken at primary tumor resection. A total of around 76 untreated early-stage non-small cell lung cancer patients served as donors. No cells were sorted before sequencing. The whole RNA sequenced was extracted from tumor, nontumor lung or frozen PBMC. In its sample, this clonotype ranks as medium-sized. Antigen: not known. Broader study findings: The number of expanded tumor alpha and beta chains correlated with mutation number.

J is TRBJ2-7 and V is TRBV7-6; D may be TRBD1 or TRBD2 (6 bases each). The sequence was obtained from a male donor with early-stage non-small cell lung cancer. The specimen comprised lung tumor tissue, sampled at surgery. CDR3 sequence (DNA): TGTGCCAGCAGCTTAGCCTTCACAGGGAGGAACGAGCAGTACTTC. This translates into CASSLAFTGRNEQYF.